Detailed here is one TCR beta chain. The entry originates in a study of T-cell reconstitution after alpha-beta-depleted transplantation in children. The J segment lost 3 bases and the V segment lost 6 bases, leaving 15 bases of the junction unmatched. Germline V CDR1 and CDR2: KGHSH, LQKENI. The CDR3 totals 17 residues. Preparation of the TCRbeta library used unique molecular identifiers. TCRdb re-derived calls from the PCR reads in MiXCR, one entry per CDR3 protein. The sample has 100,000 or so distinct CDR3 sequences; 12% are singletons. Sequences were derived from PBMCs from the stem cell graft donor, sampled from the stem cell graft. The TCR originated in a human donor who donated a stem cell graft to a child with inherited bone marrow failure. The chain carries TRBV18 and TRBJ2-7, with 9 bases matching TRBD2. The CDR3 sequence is CASSLRGTSMSNYEQYF. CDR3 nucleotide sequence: TGTGCCAGCTCTCTCAGGGGGACTAGCATGTCGAACTACGAGCAGTACTTC.